What follows are 26 T cell receptor beta chains derived from one specimen sequenced in a study of T-cell reconstitution after alpha-beta-depleted transplantation in children. Using unique molecular identifiers, the investigators prepared the TCRbeta library. TCRdb independently ran MiXCR on the PCR reads; one entry per CDR3 protein. The sample has 800,000 to 1,000,000 distinct CDR3 sequences; roughly 31% are singletons. The sample was PBMCs, mostly from graft donor cells, taken 360 days after TCRalphabeta/CD19-depleted stem cell transplant. The receptors were sampled from a boy less than two years old who had a stem cell transplant for SCID, so the T cells may come from the graft donor.

This clonotype has a handful of counts. This chain joins TRBV5-1 and TRBJ2-1; no reliable D call. Germline V gene sequence: CDR1 SGHRS, CDR2 YFSETQ. This CDR3 is built from 13 residues. Trimming left V 0 bases short and J 3 bases short, with 4 bases between. The CDR3 nucleotides read TGCGCCAGCAGCTTGGACGACTACAATGAGCAGTTCTTC. The encoded protein is CASSLDDYNEQFF. Using reference TRBV5-1 and TRBJ2-1 for the parts outside the CDR3, the full variable domain is KAGVTQTPRYLIKTRGQQVTLSCSPISGHRSVSWYQQTPGQGLQFLFEYFSETQRNKGNFPGRFSGRQFSNSRSEMNVSTLELGDSALYLCASSLDDYNEQFFGPGTRLTVL.

This clonotype was picked up a small number of times. The rearrangement uses TRBV12-3 or TRBV12-4 and TRBJ1-6; 8 bases fit TRBD1. Losses at the gene ends were 4 bases for V and 2 bases for J; bases not matched to a gene: 1. The CDR3 spans 15 residues. In nucleotides, the CDR3 is TGTGCCAGCAGTTACAGGGGGGCCTATAATTCACCCCTCCACTTT. Amino acids: CASSYRGAYNSPLHF.

This clonotype was observed at least ten times. This rearrangement joins TRBV7-6 to TRBJ1-1; D is uncertain. Germline values: CDR1 SGHVS, CDR2 FNYEAQ. This CDR3 comprises 13 residues. The germline V and J ends were trimmed by 4 bases and 1 base, with 7 bases remaining between them. Here the CDR3 DNA reads TGTGCCAGCAGCTCCTCAGGGAACACTGAAGCTTTCTTT. Translation: CASSSSGNTEAFF. Using reference TRBV7-6 and TRBJ1-1 for the parts outside the CDR3, the full variable domain is GAGVSQSPRYKVTKRGQDVALRCDPISGHVSLYWYRQALGQGPEFLTYFNYEAQQDKSGLPNDRFSAERPEGSISTLTIQRTEQRDSAMYRCASSSSGNTEAFFGQGTRLTVV.

The rearrangement links TRBV15 to TRBJ1-2; perhaps TRBD1 as D (5 bases). The ends were cut back, 3 bases at V and 7 bases at J, with 15 bases in the middle. The CDR3 sequence is 14 residues long. Germline V lookup: CDR1 LNHNV, CDR2 YYDKDF (reference sequence). CDR3 nucleotide sequence: TGTGCCACCAGCAGGGACATCGTCTCAGTTGGCTACACCTTC. This sequence encodes CATSRDIVSVGYTF. The full variable domain, rest sourced from reference TRBV15 and TRBJ1-2, is DAMVIQNPRYQVTQFGKPVTLSCSQTLNHNVMYWYQQKSSQAPKLLFHYYDKDFNNEADTPDNFQSRRPNTSFCFLDIRSPGLGDTAMYLCATSRDIVSVGYTFGSGTRLTVV.

This clonotype has just a few counts. The CDR3 DNA follows: TGTGCCAGCAGCTTAGGCCTTCAGGGGGCGGTCTATGGCTACACCTTC. This gives the protein CASSLGLQGAVYGYTF. The chain couples TRBV7-9 to TRBJ1-2; 8 positions agree with TRBD1. The length of the CDR3 is 16 residues. CDR1 and CDR2 (germline): SEHNR, FQNEAQ (reference sequence). The J segment lost 4 bases and the V segment lost 1 base, leaving 8 bases of the junction unmatched.

The chain recombines TRBV18 with TRBJ2-1, with TRBD2 matching over 11 bases. CDR3 size: 16 residues. Germline V gives CDR1 KGHSH, CDR2 LQKENI. V gave up 1 base and J gave up 6 bases; unmatched junction bases: 5. This CDR3 is CASSPQIAGGPNEQFF. The CDR3 bases are TGTGCCAGCTCACCACAAATAGCGGGGGGGCCCAATGAGCAGTTCTTC. The variable domain in full, completed from reference TRBV18 and TRBJ2-1, reads NAGVMQNPRHLVRRRGQEARLRCSPMKGHSHVYWYRQLPEEGLKFMVYLQKENIIDESGMPKERFSAEFPKEGPSILRIQQVVRGDSAAYFCASSPQIAGGPNEQFFGPGTRLTVL.

J is TRBJ2-1 and V is TRBV29-1; D is unresolved. Germline V gene lookup returns CDR1 SQVTM and CDR2 ANQGSEA. CDR3 length: 13 amino acids. Trimming cost V 1 base and J 6 bases, with 10 bases left between them. The CDR3 DNA reads as TGCAGCGTTGAAGTATCATGGGGCAATGAGCAGTTCTTC. As protein: CSVEVSWGNEQFF.

The chain carries TRBV12-3 or TRBV12-4 and TRBJ2-5, with D perhaps TRBD1 or TRBD2 (5 bases each). The CDR3 sequence is 14 residues long. The germline V and J ends were trimmed by 6 bases and 7 bases, with 18 bases remaining between them. The CDR3 DNA reads TGTGCCAGCAGCCCAGGGACGGGTGTTCGGACCCAGTACTTC. It is translated as CASSPGTGVRTQYF.

V is TRBV5-1 and J is TRBJ2-3, with 9 bases aligning to TRBD2. CDR1 and CDR2 from the germline V gene are SGHRS and YFSETQ. Trimming took 7 bases from V and 0 from J; bases not matched to a gene: 9. This CDR3 has 16 amino acids. The CDR3 DNA is TGCGCCAGCGGGAACGTCCTAGCGGGGAGCACAGATACGCAGTATTTT. Translation: CASGNVLAGSTDTQYF.

This rearrangement joins TRBV20-1 to TRBJ2-3; tentatively, D is TRBD1 (6 bases). The CDR3 runs 18 residues. V gave up 6 bases and J gave up 1 base, with 26 bases separating them. The germline V gene encodes CDR1 DFQATT and CDR2 SNEGSKA (reference sequence). In DNA form, the CDR3 reads TGCAGTGCCCTAAGACACGACAGGAAGCCGTTGGGCACAGATACGCAGTATTTT. It encodes CSALRHDRKPLGTDTQYF.

This chain uses TRBV5-1 with TRBJ2-3; possible D gene TRBD1, 6 bases. CDR1 is SGHRS and CDR2 is YFSETQ in the germline V gene. The CDR3 has 15 amino acids. Trimming cost V 4 bases and J 2 bases, with 14 bases left between them. In DNA form, the CDR3 reads TGCGCCAGCAGCCCCGGGACACCGAACACAGATACGCAGTATTTT. It encodes CASSPGTPNTDTQYF. The full variable domain, with the rest looked up from reference TRBV5-1 and TRBJ2-3, is KAGVTQTPRYLIKTRGQQVTLSCSPISGHRSVSWYQQTPGQGLQFLFEYFSETQRNKGNFPGRFSGRQFSNSRSEMNVSTLELGDSALYLCASSPGTPNTDTQYFGPGTRLTVL.

This chain connects TRBV11-2 to TRBJ2-5; D may correspond to TRBD1 or TRBD2 (6 bases each). The V gene lost 1 base and the J gene lost 13 bases, with 31 bases spanning the gap. The germline CDR1 and CDR2 sequences are SGHAT and FQNNGV. CDR3 length: 18 amino acids. This CDR3 is CASSLVPGHWGARTGRYF. The CDR3 coding sequence is TGTGCCAGCAGCTTAGTCCCGGGACATTGGGGGGCGCGAACGGGCAGGTACTTC.

This clonotype was found a few times. The rearrangement uses TRBV5-1 and TRBJ1-2; TRBD1 matches at 7 bases. V was clipped by 4 bases and J by 0 bases; unmatched bases: 15. Germline CDR1 and CDR2: SGHRS and YFSETQ. The CDR3 loop spans 18 amino acids. The CDR3 loop reads CASSRQGVTAEANYGYTF. The DNA for the CDR3 is TGCGCCAGCAGCAGACAGGGAGTGACGGCTGAAGCTAACTATGGCTACACCTTC.

The J gene is TRBJ2-3, the V gene TRBV20-1; perhaps TRBD2 as D (5 bases). The CDR3 runs 12 residues. Trimming left V 3 bases short and J 4 bases short, with 8 bases between. Germline CDR1 reads DFQATT; CDR2 reads SNEGSKA (reference sequence). The CDR3 sequence: CSARSSSDTQYF. Written as DNA, the CDR3 is TGCAGTGCTAGGTCTAGCTCAGATACGCAGTATTTT.

This clonotype appeared many times. V is TRBV9 and J is TRBJ2-2, with TRBD2 as a possible D gene (6 bases). CDR1 is SGDLS and CDR2 is YYNGEE in the germline V gene. CDR3 length: 17 amino acids. Trimming pared 3 bases from V and 1 base from J, leaving 16 bases between. The CDR3 sequence: CASSGSPGLMNTGELFF. Here the CDR3 DNA reads TGTGCCAGCAGCGGATCTCCGGGACTCATGAACACCGGGGAGCTGTTTTTT.

This rearrangement joins TRBV27 to TRBJ1-1, with no clear D. The CDR3 has 14 amino acids. V was cut by 8 bases and J by 1 base, with 14 bases left in between. The germline CDR1 and CDR2 sequences are MNHEY and SMNVEV (reference sequence). This chain's CDR3 is CASSPSGWNTEAFF. The CDR3 region has the DNA TGTGCCAGCTCCCCCTCGGGGTGGAACACTGAAGCTTTCTTT.

The rearrangement joins TRBV4-3 to TRBJ1-4; D is uncertain. Trimming pared 0 bases from V and 3 bases from J, leaving 8 bases between. This CDR3 is built from 15 residues. CDR1 and CDR2 (germline): LGHNA, YSLEER. CDR3 residues: CASSQDGRPNEKLFF. DNA of the CDR3: TGCGCCAGCAGCCAAGATGGGAGACCTAATGAAAAACTGTTTTTT.

The chain combines TRBV15 with TRBJ1-1; tentatively, D is TRBD1 (6 bases). This CDR3 is built from 14 residues. Looked up from germline, CDR1 is LNHNV and CDR2 is YYDKDF (reference sequence). V shed 0 bases and J shed 6 bases, with 11 bases lying between them. The CDR3 loop is CATSRDLGGAEAFF. As DNA, the CDR3 is TGTGCCACCAGCAGAGATTTAGGGGGAGCTGAAGCTTTCTTT.

V and J are TRBV7-2 and TRBJ1-2; tentatively, D is TRBD1 (6 bases). The germline V and J ends were trimmed by 1 base and 13 bases, with 13 bases remaining between them. Looked up from germline, CDR1 is SGHTA and CDR2 is FQGNSA. The CDR3 has 12 amino acids. CDR3 residues: CASSLGQAHPTF. The CDR3 coding sequence is TGTGCCAGCAGCTTAGGACAGGCCCATCCCACCTTC. Full variable domain (rest looked up from reference TRBV7-2 and TRBJ1-2): GAGVSQSPSNKVTEKGKDVELRCDPISGHTALYWYRQSLGQGLEFLIYFQGNSAPDKSGLPSDRFSAERTGGSVSTLTIQRTQQEDSAVYLCASSLGQAHPTFGSGTRLTVV.

This clonotype was recorded a few times. The genes are TRBV5-5 and TRBJ2-2, with 7 bases identical to TRBD1. J gave up 5 bases and V 4 bases, and 14 bases lay outside the gene matches. Germline V gene sequence: CDR1 SGHKS, CDR2 YYEKEE (reference sequence). The CDR3 runs to 17 residues. DNA of the CDR3: TGTGCCAGCAGCCGCGATAGAGACAGGGACCTTACCGGGGAGCTGTTTTTT. Encoded protein: CASSRDRDRDLTGELFF.

This clonotype has only a few counts. As DNA, the CDR3 is TGTGCCAGCAGCTTGGTGTACGCTGGGGAGACCCAGTACTTC. Its protein product is CASSLVYAGETQYF. The chain carries TRBV5-6 and TRBJ2-5; unclear D gene. Trimming took 0 bases from V and 5 from J, leaving 11 bases between them. The CDR3 extends over 14 amino acids. Germline CDR1 and CDR2: SGHDT and YYEEEE.

The chain uses TRBV12-3 or TRBV12-4 and TRBJ1-1, with 8 bases identical to TRBD1. The length of the CDR3 is 17 residues. J was trimmed by 2 bases and V by 3 bases; bases with no gene match: 11. For the CDR3, the DNA is TGTGCCAGCAGTTTGGGCGACAGGGGAGGAGAAAACACTGAAGCTTTCTTT. It yields the protein CASSLGDRGGENTEAFF.

The chain is built from TRBV4-3 and TRBJ2-2; 8 nucleotides line up with TRBD2. Germline trimming cut 1 base from V and 3 bases from J; bases unmatched to any gene: 13. Germline CDR1 is LGHNA and CDR2 is YSLEER. The CDR3 has 19 amino acids. CDR3 in amino acids: CASSQVDSGGRPYTGELFF. CDR3 DNA sequence: TGCGCCAGCAGCCAAGTAGACAGCGGGGGCAGACCGTACACCGGGGAGCTGTTTTTT.

The chain employs TRBV29-1 and TRBJ2-1; TRBD2 might be the D (5 bases). Trimming took 4 bases from V and 0 from J, leaving 13 bases between them. The CDR3 has 15 residues. Germline V CDR1 and CDR2: SQVTM, ANQGSEA. DNA for the CDR3: TGCAGCGTTGTGCCTAGCTCCTTCTCCTACAATGAGCAGTTCTTC. Translated: CSVVPSSFSYNEQFF.

In DNA, the CDR3 is TGCGCCAGCAACTATGAGGGGGGTGGTGAGCAGTTCTTC. Translating it yields CASNYEGGGEQFF. The genes are TRBV5-1 and TRBJ2-1, with D tentatively TRBD1 or TRBD2 (6 bases each). The V end was cut by 6 bases, the J end by 9 bases, with 16 bases between. The CDR3 consists of 13 residues. Germline CDR1 SGHRS, CDR2 YFSETQ.

J is TRBJ1-1 and V is TRBV29-1, with D possibly TRBD1 on 6 matching bases. Germline V gene data show CDR1 as SQVTM and CDR2 as ANQGSEA. The length of the CDR3 is 12 residues. Trimming took off 6 bases at V and 8 bases at J, with 16 bases between the two ends. The CDR3 sequence is CSVLKVGAEAFF. As DNA, the CDR3 is TGCAGCGTATTAAAGGTGGGGGCCGAAGCTTTCTTT.